The 30 T cell receptor beta chains below were found in one sample sequenced in a study of shared clonotypes between healthy human individuals. Some clones are missing from TCRdb's copy, which holds only in-frame ones; the method was immunoSEQ multiplex PCR. The table has 2 million to 2.5 million clones, roughly 95% seen once; the top ten hold 0.1% to 0.15%. The sequenced sample consisted of naive CD4+ T cells sorted from blood. Noted subset: CD45RA+ positively selected. These receptors were collected from a man in his late teens or twenties in good health.

This clone was seen once. The chain couples TRBV2 to TRBJ2-7; D ambiguous. V shed 7 bases and J shed 13 bases, with 17 bases lying between them. The germline CDR1 and CDR2 sequences are SNHLY and FYNNEI. This CDR3 is 11 amino acids long. The CDR3 reads CASTQSTEEYF. The DNA for the CDR3 is TGTGCCAGCACCCAATCGACCGAGGAATACTTC.

This sequence joins TRBV28 and TRBJ1-5, with a tentative D call TRBD1 (6 bases). Trimming cost V 3 bases and J 0 bases, with 9 bases left between them. The germline V gene encodes CDR1 MDHEN and CDR2 SYDVKM. The CDR3 has 15 amino acids. This chain's CDR3 is CASSFPGASNQPQHF. Written as DNA, the CDR3 is TGTGCCAGCAGTTTTCCAGGGGCTAGCAATCAGCCCCAGCATTTT.

The chain uses TRBV2 and TRBJ2-1; 12 bases fit TRBD2. The CDR3 consists of 15 residues. V lost 6 bases, J lost 9 bases, and 9 bases stayed unmatched. Germline CDR1 is SNHLY and CDR2 is FYNNEI. This CDR3 reads CASSVLAGGPTEQFF. The DNA of the CDR3 is TGTGCCAGCAGCGTTCTAGCGGGAGGGCCCACTGAGCAGTTCTTC.

The V and J genes are TRBV5-1 and TRBJ1-6; D gene unclear. The V end was cut by 2 bases, the J end by 0 bases, with 6 bases between. CDR3 length: 15 amino acids. Germline CDR1 reads SGHRS; CDR2 reads YFSETQ. CDR3: CASSFLSSYNSPLHF. The CDR3 DNA is TGCGCCAGCAGCTTCTTGAGCTCCTATAATTCACCCCTCCACTTT. Variable domain in full (rest from reference TRBV5-1 and TRBJ1-6): KAGVTQTPRYLIKTRGQQVTLSCSPISGHRSVSWYQQTPGQGLQFLFEYFSETQRNKGNFPGRFSGRQFSNSRSEMNVSTLELGDSALYLCASSFLSSYNSPLHFGNGTRLTVT.

As for this clone: The sample holds other DNA sequences that translate to the same CDR3. This chain joins TRBV12-5 and TRBJ2-7; D is possibly TRBD1 or TRBD2 (5 bases each). V lost 3 bases, J lost 2 bases, and 8 bases lay in between. CDR3 length equals 13 residues. From germline, CDR1 is LGHNT and CDR2 FRNRAP. The CDR3 loop reads CASGFGGTYEQYF. CDR3 DNA sequence: TGTGCTAGTGGTTTTGGGGGTACCTACGAGCAGTACTTC.

The chain couples TRBV11-2 to TRBJ1-4, with D possibly being TRBD1 (5 bases). The CDR3 has 17 residues. Trimming removed 1 base at V and 8 bases at J, with 20 bases between. The germline gives CDR1 SGHAT, CDR2 FQNNGV. CDR3 protein: CASSLGESPGRQEKLFF. In nucleotides, the CDR3 is TGTGCCAGCAGCTTAGGGGAGTCCCCGGGGCGGCAAGAAAAACTGTTTTTT.

V usage is TRBV5-4 and J usage is TRBJ2-1, with D perhaps TRBD1 (5 bases). The germline V gene encodes CDR1 SGHNT and CDR2 YYREEE (reference sequence). This CDR3 has 14 residues. Trimming left V 1 base short and J 7 bases short, with 12 bases between. CDR3 residues: CASSLKGVGNEQFF. CDR3 sequence (DNA): TGTGCCAGCAGCTTGAAAGGGGTGGGGAATGAGCAGTTCTTC.

The chain uses TRBV5-4 and TRBJ2-1, with TRBD1 as a possible D gene (6 bases). CDR3 length: 13 amino acids. The germline gives CDR1 SGHNT, CDR2 YYREEE (reference sequence). V lost 4 bases to trimming and J lost 5 bases, with 10 bases between them. The CDR3 coding sequence is TGTGCCAGCAGCACCAGGGGAGACAATGAGCAGTTCTTC. Amino acids: CASSTRGDNEQFF. Looking up the rest from reference TRBV5-4 and TRBJ2-1 gives the full variable domain: ETGVTQSPTHLIKTRGQQVTLRCSSQSGHNTVSWYQQALGQGPQFIFQYYREEENGRGNFPPRFSGLQFPNYSSELNVNALELDDSALYLCASSTRGDNEQFFGPGTRLTVL.

This chain links TRBV25-1 with TRBJ1-5; D unresolved. Germline values: CDR1 MGHDK, CDR2 SYGVNS. The CDR3 is made up of 14 amino acids. Between the trimmed V and J ends, which lost 1 base and 11 bases, there was a span of 15 bases. CDR3 region: CASSESGSKVSQHF. The CDR3 DNA is TGTGCCAGCAGTGAATCTGGGTCGAAGGTATCCCAGCATTTT.

The table lists this clone with a few counts. V is TRBV28 and J is TRBJ1-2; no reliable D call. Germline loops: CDR1 MDHEN, CDR2 SYDVKM. V was pared by 6 bases and J by 8 bases, with 10 bases between. The CDR3 spans 11 residues. The CDR3 protein is CASSQGQGYTF. The CDR3 coding sequence is TGTGCCAGCAGCCAAGGGCAGGGCTACACCTTC.

The CDR3 is CSVGGGGHQPQHF. The CDR3 DNA reads as TGCAGCGTTGGCGGCGGGGGGCATCAGCCCCAGCATTTT. This rearrangement joins TRBV29-1 to TRBJ1-5, with D possibly being TRBD1 (6 bases). The CDR3 contains 13 residues. Germline V gene lookup returns CDR1 SQVTM and CDR2 ANQGSEA. The germline V and J ends were trimmed by 4 bases and 5 bases, with 12 bases remaining between them.

The chain recombines TRBV9 with TRBJ1-1, with 9 bases that match TRBD1. V lost 3 bases to trimming and J lost 5 bases; unmatched junction nucleotides: 8. Germline values: CDR1 SGDLS, CDR2 YYNGEE. The CDR3 consists of 15 residues. CDR3 loop: CASSGRDRVMTEAFF. As DNA, the CDR3 is TGTGCCAGCAGCGGCCGGGACAGGGTGATGACTGAAGCTTTCTTT.

The chain links TRBV6-6 to TRBJ1-3; no reliable D call. The CDR3 has 16 amino acids. Trimming took 3 bases from V and 0 from J, leaving 12 bases between them. The germline V gene has CDR1 MNHNY and CDR2 SVGAGI (reference sequence). CDR3 bases: TGTGCCAGCAGTTATTGGAGCTCCTTCTCTGGAAACACCATATATTTT. It codes for CASSYWSSFSGNTIYF.

This sequence joins TRBV7-9 and TRBJ1-4; TRBD1 might be the D (6 bases). CDR1 is SEHNR and CDR2 is FQNEAQ in the germline V gene (reference sequence). Trimming stripped 5 bases from V and 3 bases from J, with 13 bases between. The CDR3 runs to 15 residues. Here the CDR3 reads CASSEGQVANEKLFF. The CDR3 DNA is TGTGCCAGCAGCGAGGGACAAGTGGCTAATGAAAAACTGTTTTTT.

The chain has TRBV29-1 and TRBJ1-2; D gene unclear. This CDR3 spans 10 amino acids. The germline V and J ends were trimmed by 5 bases and 4 bases, with 5 bases remaining between them. Germline V CDR1 and CDR2: SQVTM, ANQGSEA. CDR3 in DNA: TGCAGCGTTACCGGCTATGGCTACACCTTC. This sequence encodes CSVTGYGYTF. The entire variable domain, with the rest obtained from reference TRBV29-1 and TRBJ1-2, is as follows: SAVISQKPSRDICQRGTSLTIQCQVDSQVTMMFWYRQQPGQSLTLIATANQGSEATYESGFVIDKFPISRPNLTFSTLTVSNMSPEDSSIYLCSVTGYGYTFGSGTRLTVV.

The count of this clone is one. The chain employs TRBV5-5 and TRBJ2-6; D ambiguous. This CDR3 contains 13 residues. Trimming took off 5 bases at V and 2 bases at J, with 5 bases between the two ends. CDR1 SGHKS and CDR2 YYEKEE come from the germline V gene (reference sequence). As DNA, the CDR3 is TGTGCCAGCAGTATCACTGGGGCCAACGTCCTGACTTTC. Translating it yields CASSITGANVLTF.

As for this clone: The same CDR3 also results from other DNA sequences found in this sample. J is TRBJ2-3 and V is TRBV10-1, with D unclear. CDR3 length: 13 amino acids. Germline V gene lookup returns CDR1 WNHNN and CDR2 SYGVQD (reference sequence). V was clipped by 8 bases and J by 0 bases, with 9 bases between them. The CDR3 nucleotides are TGCGCCAGCTCGGAATCTAGCACAGATACGCAGTATTTT. It codes for CASSESSTDTQYF.

CDR3 sequence (DNA): TGTGCCAGCAGCTTAAAAAAGGAGAACACTGAAGCTTTCTTT. The encoded protein is CASSLKKENTEAFF. The V gene is TRBV7-9, the J gene TRBJ1-1; D not certain. Trimming left V 2 bases short and J 1 base short, with 8 bases between. In germline, CDR1 is SEHNR, CDR2 FQNEAQ (reference sequence). The length of the CDR3 is 14 residues.

J is TRBJ1-2 and V is TRBV14; D call uncertain. This CDR3 has 13 residues. Germline CDR1 is SGHDN and CDR2 is FVKESK. Between the trimmed V and J ends, which lost 6 bases and 5 bases, there was a span of 13 bases. The CDR3 sequence: CASSPGLNYGYTF. In DNA form, the CDR3 reads TGTGCCAGCAGTCCAGGACTAAATTATGGCTACACCTTC.

The chain employs TRBV6-1 and TRBJ1-1, with D hard to call. V was shortened by 1 base and J by 11 bases, with 11 bases between the two germline ends. CDR3 size: 12 residues. Germline CDR1 and CDR2: MNHNS and SASEGT. CDR3 DNA: TGTGCCAGCAGTGAAGGATTAGTCTATGCTTTCTTT. Residues: CASSEGLVYAFF.

The chain joins TRBV30 to TRBJ1-4; no clear D. The CDR3 length is 13 residues. Per the germline V gene, CDR1 is GTSNPN and CDR2 is SVGIG (reference sequence). V was shortened by 1 base and J by 3 bases, with 6 bases between the two germline ends. The CDR3 region has the DNA TGTGCCTGGAGTGGTTCCTCTAATGAAAAACTGTTTTTT. Encoded protein: CAWSGSSNEKLFF.

The DNA for the CDR3 is TGTGCCTGGGCCCCCCGCAATGAGCAGTTCTTC. It yields the protein CAWAPRNEQFF. The chain carries TRBV30 and TRBJ2-1; D is unclear. Germline-derived CDR1 and CDR2 are GTSNPN and SVGIG (reference sequence). V gave up 5 bases and J gave up 6 bases, with 8 bases separating them. The CDR3 is made up of 11 amino acids.

The V and J genes are TRBV6-1 and TRBJ2-7, with 8 bases aligning to TRBD1. V dropped 4 bases and J dropped 4; count of bases not matched to a gene: 12. The CDR3 covers 16 residues. Germline V gene data show CDR1 as MNHNS and CDR2 as SASEGT. Here the CDR3 DNA reads TGTGCCAGCAGTGTAGGAGGGGCAGGGGGCCTGTACGAGCAGTACTTC. It is translated as CASSVGGAGGLYEQYF.

The V and J genes are TRBV5-1 and TRBJ2-5; D might be TRBD1 (5 bases). The V gene's germline CDR1 is SGHRS and CDR2 YFSETQ. This CDR3 region has 17 residues. V lost 0 bases and J 4 bases, leaving 19 bases between the germline ends. The CDR3 coding sequence is TGCGCCAGCAGCTTGGGGCCCCAGGGTCACTTCCCAGAGACCCAGTACTTC. It is translated as CASSLGPQGHFPETQYF.

The chain links TRBV6-1 to TRBJ1-2; 9 nucleotides align to TRBD1. Germline V gene lookup returns CDR1 MNHNS and CDR2 SASEGT. Trimming cost V 1 base and J 0 bases; bases outside gene matches: 0. The CDR3 contains 15 residues. The CDR3 loop reads CASSEGQGANYGYTF. DNA for the CDR3: TGTGCCAGCAGTGAAGGACAGGGGGCTAACTATGGCTACACCTTC.

V usage is TRBV7-9 and J usage is TRBJ2-1, with TRBD2 matching over 11 bases. This CDR3 region has 13 residues. Germline V gene sequence: CDR1 SEHNR, CDR2 FQNEAQ (reference sequence). J gave up 9 bases and V 5 bases, and 3 bases lay outside the gene matches. The CDR3 loop reads CASSRTSGREQFF. CDR3 DNA sequence: TGTGCCAGCAGCCGGACTAGCGGGCGTGAGCAGTTCTTC.

The gene calls are TRBV11-2 and TRBJ2-1, with 9 bases lining up with TRBD1. The V gene end was trimmed by 3 bases and the J gene end by 10 bases; junction bases not matched to a gene: 4. Germline CDR1 reads SGHAT; CDR2 reads FQNNGV. This CDR3 comprises 13 residues. The CDR3 loop is CASSLDRGREQFF. CDR3 bases: TGTGCCAGCAGCTTGGACAGGGGAAGGGAGCAGTTCTTC.

This chain links TRBV7-3 with TRBJ2-2; the D gene is possibly TRBD2 (5 bases). V was shortened by 5 bases and J by 6 bases, with 10 bases between the two germline ends. This CDR3 is built from 13 residues. CDR1 and CDR2 (germline): SGHTA, FQGTGA. The CDR3 reads CASSPRGPGELFF. CDR3 nucleotides: TGTGCCAGCAGCCCCCGCGGGCCCGGGGAGCTGTTTTTT.

V gene TRBV27 combines with J gene TRBJ2-7; weak D call: TRBD2 (6 bases). The CDR3 is made up of 15 amino acids. V shed 6 bases and J shed 5 bases, with 20 bases lying between them. CDR1 MNHEY and CDR2 SMNVEV come from the germline V gene (reference sequence). CDR3 sequence: CASSLGTVDVNEQYF. The CDR3 coding sequence is TGTGCCAGCAGCCTCGGGACTGTCGATGTCAACGAGCAGTACTTC.

The V call is TRBV7-2, the J call TRBJ2-1; 15 bases agree with TRBD2. With 1 base clipped from V and 10 bases from J, the junction kept 11 bases outside the gene matches. The CDR3 runs 18 residues. Germline V gene sequence: CDR1 SGHTA, CDR2 FQGNSA. Here the CDR3 DNA reads TGTGCCAGCAGCTTAGGGACTAGCGGGAGGGCCGTAATGTCGGAGCAGTTCTTC. Translation: CASSLGTSGRAVMSEQFF.